This TCR beta chain is from a study of blood T cell repertoires in COVID-19. Here immunoSEQ multiplex PCR was the method, and the copy in TCRdb shows in-frame clones only, minus some. The data contain a few hundred thousand clones, 80% to 90% of them singletons. The CDR3 extends over 18 amino acids. Germline loops: CDR1 ENHRY, CDR2 SYGVKD. V shed 6 bases and J 7 bases; nucleotides not matched to a gene: 19. The TCR sequence derives from a woman aged 35 to 49 with acute COVID-19. The rearrangement joins TRBV10-3 to TRBJ2-7; 12 bases line up with TRBD1. The sample consisted of PBMCs or T cells enriched from blood (not recorded which). The CDR3 loop is CAISLTGQGAGTTREQYF. The CDR3 DNA reads TGTGCCATCAGCCTTACGGGACAGGGGGCAGGAACTACTCGGGAGCAGTACTTC.